Listed here are 12 T cell receptor beta chains from one sample, sequenced in a study of cytomegalovirus exposure and HLA in healthy donors. TCRdb's copy holds only in-frame clones and misses some; the assay was immunoSEQ multiplex PCR. Among 260,000 or so clones listed, about 86% were seen once. Sequencing input: PBMCs. The receptor source for this set is a man between 18 and 29 years old in good health and CMV-seronegative.

CDR3 sequence: CASSVTGSYNEQFF. DNA of the CDR3: TGTGCCAGCAGCGTTACAGGGAGCTACAATGAGCAGTTCTTC. The chain employs TRBV28 and TRBJ2-1; D perhaps matches TRBD1 (6 bases). The CDR3 is 14 amino acids. V dropped 6 bases and J dropped 3 bases, with 12 bases sitting between them. Germline V gene sequence: CDR1 MDHEN, CDR2 SYDVKM. Full variable domain (outside the CDR3, taken from reference TRBV28 and TRBJ2-1): DVKVTQSSRYLVKRTGEKVFLECVQDMDHENMFWYRQDPGLGLRLIYFSYDVKMKEKGDIPEGYSVSREKKERFSLILESASTNQTSMYLCASSVTGSYNEQFFGPGTRLTVL.

Concerning this clone itself: In the same sample, other DNA sequences code for this CDR3. This chain connects TRBV11-3 to TRBJ2-1, with D unclear. Germline CDR1 and CDR2: SGHNT and YENEEA. The CDR3 runs to 12 residues. V shed 1 base and J shed 9 bases, with 7 bases lying between them. CDR3 loop: CASSLGAGEQFF. CDR3 DNA: TGTGCCAGCAGCTTAGGGGCCGGTGAGCAGTTCTTC.

The chain links TRBV6-1 to TRBJ1-5; possible D gene TRBD1, 6 bases. The CDR3 runs 15 residues. The V gene lost 1 base and the J gene lost 7 bases, with 14 bases spanning the gap. CDR1 MNHNS and CDR2 SASEGT come from the germline V gene. The CDR3 DNA reads TGTGCCAGCAGTGAAGGGAACAGGGCAGGGCAGCCCCAGCATTTT. Translation gives CASSEGNRAGQPQHF.

The chain uses TRBV7-2 and TRBJ1-2; TRBD1 is a possible D gene (5 bases). V lost 8 bases and J lost 11, with 18 bases in between. The V gene's germline CDR1 is SGHTA and CDR2 FQGNSA. The CDR3 sequence is 12 residues long. CDR3 DNA: TGTGCCAGCCACGGCAGGGCAGATTGGTACACCTTC. This gives the protein CASHGRADWYTF.

The chain recombines TRBV6-6 with TRBJ2-7; D gene uncertain. Germline V lookup: CDR1 MNHNY, CDR2 SVGAGI (reference sequence). The ends were cut back, 0 bases at V and 7 bases at J, with 7 bases in the middle. There are 12 residues in the CDR3. The CDR3 coding sequence is TGTGCCAGCAGTTACTCGATGAGTGAGCAGTACTTC. This encodes CASSYSMSEQYF.

The V and J genes are TRBV19 and TRBJ2-7, with 7 bases identical to TRBD1. V lost 5 bases to trimming and J lost 5 bases; unmatched junction nucleotides: 12. CDR1 is LNHDA, CDR2 SQIVND, per germline (reference sequence). The CDR3 has 15 residues. The CDR3 loop is CASSVKQGFENEQYF. The DNA for the CDR3 is TGTGCCAGTAGTGTAAAACAGGGGTTCGAAAACGAGCAGTACTTC.

This chain links TRBV9 with TRBJ2-7; a possible D gene is TRBD1 (6 bases). The CDR3 loop spans 17 amino acids. Trimming took 3 bases from V and 2 from J, leaving 21 bases between them. Germline assignment: CDR1 SGDLS and CDR2 YYNGEE. This CDR3 is CASSAGAKMTRPYEQYF. The CDR3 DNA reads TGTGCCAGCAGCGCAGGGGCCAAAATGACCCGGCCCTACGAGCAGTACTTC.

The chain employs TRBV29-1 and TRBJ2-6; tentative D call: TRBD1 (5 bases). This CDR3 comprises 16 residues. The germline V and J ends were trimmed by 3 bases and 0 bases, with 12 bases remaining between them. From germline, CDR1 is SQVTM and CDR2 ANQGSEA. The CDR3 sequence: CSVEETAISGANVLTF. The CDR3 nucleotides are TGCAGCGTTGAGGAGACAGCGATCTCTGGGGCCAACGTCCTGACTTTC. The full variable domain, with the rest looked up from reference TRBV29-1 and TRBJ2-6, is SAVISQKPSRDICQRGTSLTIQCQVDSQVTMMFWYRQQPGQSLTLIATANQGSEATYESGFVIDKFPISRPNLTFSTLTVSNMSPEDSSIYLCSVEETAISGANVLTFGAGSRLTVL.

CDR3 protein: CASSVEGATEAFF. For the CDR3, the DNA is TGTGCCAGCAGCGTAGAGGGGGCCACTGAAGCTTTCTTT. The genes are TRBV9 and TRBJ1-1; 7 bases are a match to TRBD1. The V and J ends lost 0 bases and 4 bases, in that order; junction bases with no gene match: 0. The CDR3 has 13 residues. CDR1 is SGDLS, CDR2 YYNGEE, per germline.

This chain connects TRBV4-3 to TRBJ2-1; 10 bases are a match to TRBD1. CDR1 LGHNA and CDR2 YSLEER come from the germline V gene. This CDR3 has 19 amino acids. V gave up 3 bases and J gave up 2 bases; unmatched junction bases: 13. This chain's CDR3 is CASSHPMTRDRGPYNEQFF. The DNA for the CDR3 is TGCGCCAGCAGCCACCCCATGACCAGGGACAGGGGACCCTACAATGAGCAGTTCTTC.

The chain carries TRBV15 and TRBJ2-7; 8 bases map to TRBD2. After removal of 5 bases from V and 5 bases from J, the junction contained 5 bases not matched to a gene. The CDR3 runs to 13 residues. Germline V CDR1 and CDR2: LNHNV, YYDKDF (reference sequence). In DNA, the CDR3 is TGTGCCACCAGCCTCGCGGGAGGAGACGAGCAGTACTTC. Amino acids: CATSLAGGDEQYF.

The V call is TRBV6-6, the J call TRBJ1-2; D is unresolved. CDR1 MNHNY and CDR2 SVGAGI come from the germline V gene (reference sequence). V lost 7 bases to trimming and J lost 6 bases, with 12 bases between them. The CDR3 is 12 amino acids. The CDR3 spells CASKEDGHGYTF. The CDR3 bases are TGTGCCAGCAAGGAAGATGGGCATGGCTACACCTTC.